A single sample gave rise to the 10 T cell receptor beta chains below, sequenced in a study of blood T cell repertoires in COVID-19. Sequencing used immunoSEQ multiplex PCR; TCRdb keeps in-frame clones, though not all of them. The sample shows 120,000 or so clones, around three quarters of them seen only once. Sequencing input: peripheral blood. These receptors were taken from a man between 65 and 85 years old with acute or convalescent COVID-19.

The chain combines TRBV30 with TRBJ2-5; a possible D gene is TRBD2 (6 bases). Per germline, CDR1 GTSNPN and CDR2 SVGIG (reference sequence). This CDR3 spans 16 amino acids. The V and J ends lost 5 bases and 2 bases respectively, with 21 bases between them. CDR3 bases: TGTGCCTGGGGGGCGGGAAAGGGAACCTTACAAGAGACCCAGTACTTC. This translates into CAWGAGKGTLQETQYF.

This rearrangement joins TRBV24-1 to TRBJ2-5, with a possible D match to TRBD2 (6 bases). Trimming took off 3 bases at V and 5 bases at J, with 12 bases between the two ends. The CDR3 runs 14 residues. Germline values: CDR1 KGHDR, CDR2 SFDVKD. CDR3 in DNA: TGTGCCACCAGTGATCCCCGTCGGGAGGAGACCCAGTACTTC. It yields the protein CATSDPRREETQYF.

V is TRBV2 and J is TRBJ2-3, with D possibly TRBD2 on 5 matching bases. V was trimmed by 7 bases and J by 0 bases, leaving 14 bases between them. The CDR3 loop spans 15 amino acids. CDR1 and CDR2 from the germline V gene are SNHLY and FYNNEI. The CDR3 protein is CASNGLAASTDTQYF. Written as DNA, the CDR3 is TGTGCCAGCAACGGTCTAGCCGCTAGCACAGATACGCAGTATTTT.

This clone was seen a single time. The CDR3 DNA is TGTGCCAGCAGCTTGGGACAGGGCTTCTACAATGAGCAGTTCTTC. Residues: CASSLGQGFYNEQFF. The chain has TRBV5-5 and TRBJ2-1, with 7 bases matching TRBD1. Looked up from germline, CDR1 is SGHKS and CDR2 is YYEKEE (reference sequence). J gave up 3 bases and V 0 bases, and 3 bases lay outside the gene matches. The CDR3 is made up of 15 amino acids.

V usage is TRBV9 and J usage is TRBJ2-5; the D gene is possibly TRBD2 (6 bases). This CDR3 has 15 residues. Germline CDR1 reads SGDLS; CDR2 reads YYNGEE. V shed 3 bases and J shed 5 bases, with 17 bases lying between them. CDR3 bases: TGTGCCAGCAGCGGGAGGGAGGCTATTCTGGAGACCCAGTACTTC. It encodes CASSGREAILETQYF.

This clone has a single count. The V call is TRBV20-1, the J call TRBJ2-3; 7 bases match TRBD2. Germline loops: CDR1 DFQATT, CDR2 SNEGSKA (reference sequence). V shed 3 bases, J shed 3 bases, and the junction held 15 bases outside the gene matches. The CDR3 spans 17 residues. CDR3 amino acids: CSASLRGRGSNTDTQYF. CDR3 DNA sequence: TGCAGTGCTAGTTTACGCGGGAGAGGCAGCAATACAGATACGCAGTATTTT.

The chain uses TRBV7-9 and TRBJ1-5, with TRBD1 as a possible D gene (5 bases). This CDR3 has 18 residues. V lost 0 bases and J lost 6, with 21 bases in between. Looked up from germline, CDR1 is SEHNR and CDR2 is FQNEAQ (reference sequence). The DNA of the CDR3 is TGTGCCAGCAGCTTAGCCCTGATGGGGCAGGGAATAGGTCAGCCCCAGCATTTT. It codes for CASSLALMGQGIGQPQHF.

The chain links TRBV19 to TRBJ1-5; 9 bases are a match to TRBD1. CDR3 length equals 17 residues. J gave up 4 bases and V 5 bases, and 12 bases lay outside the gene matches. Looked up from germline, CDR1 is LNHDA and CDR2 is SQIVND (reference sequence). Here the CDR3 reads CASSPSPGQGGNQPQHF. DNA of the CDR3: TGTGCCAGTAGTCCATCTCCGGGACAGGGAGGAAATCAGCCCCAGCATTTT.

The chain links TRBV19 to TRBJ2-3; D gene unclear. CDR1 and CDR2 (germline): LNHDA, SQIVND (reference sequence). V dropped 5 bases and J dropped 0 bases, with 6 bases sitting between them. The length of the CDR3 is 13 residues. The CDR3: CASSDTSTDTQYF. The CDR3 DNA reads TGTGCCAGTAGTGATACTAGCACAGATACGCAGTATTTT.

The J gene is TRBJ1-3, the V gene TRBV6-6; 9 nucleotides agree with TRBD1. The CDR3 runs to 16 residues. Unmatched junction bases numbered 2, after V lost 2 bases and J lost 0 bases. Per germline, CDR1 MNHNY and CDR2 SVGAGI (reference sequence). The DNA of the CDR3 is TGTGCCAGCAGTTACGGGACAGGGATCTCTGGAAACACCATATATTTT. Protein product: CASSYGTGISGNTIYF.